The 29 T cell receptor beta chains reported below all come from one sample, sequenced in a study of PD-L1 blockade in urothelial cancer. Repertoires were generated with immunoSEQ multiplex PCR, while TCRdb's copy carries only in-frame clones and drops some. The sample yields some 80,000 clones, about nine tenths seen once. Sequences were derived from PBMCs, sampled around atezolizumab (anti-PD-L1) treatment. The receptors were sampled from a woman aged 70-85 years with urothelial cancer.

The genes are TRBV11-2 and TRBJ1-3; D is perhaps TRBD1 (5 bases). The CDR3 loop spans 15 amino acids. The V gene lost 2 bases and the J gene lost 4 bases, with 12 bases spanning the gap. Germline values: CDR1 SGHAT, CDR2 FQNNGV. The CDR3 nucleotides read TGTGCCAGCAGCTTACGTCCAGGGCGCGGAAACACCATATATTTT. Translating gives CASSLRPGRGNTIYF.

The V and J genes are TRBV5-1 and TRBJ1-1, with a tentative D call TRBD1 (5 bases). Per germline, CDR1 SGHRS and CDR2 YFSETQ. CDR3 length: 14 residues. Trimming shortened V by 3 bases and J by 1 base, and 10 bases separated the two germline ends. For the CDR3, the DNA is TGCGCCAGCAGCTGGGGCGGATCGAACACTGAAGCTTTCTTT. Translation: CASSWGGSNTEAFF. The entire variable domain, with the rest obtained from reference TRBV5-1 and TRBJ1-1, is as follows: KAGVTQTPRYLIKTRGQQVTLSCSPISGHRSVSWYQQTPGQGLQFLFEYFSETQRNKGNFPGRFSGRQFSNSRSEMNVSTLELGDSALYLCASSWGGSNTEAFFGQGTRLTVV.

CDR3 coding DNA: TGTGCCAGCAGTTTAAGACAGAACTACGAGCAGTACTTC. Translated, it gives CASSLRQNYEQYF. J is TRBJ2-7 and V is TRBV27; a possible D gene is TRBD1 (5 bases). The V end lost 2 bases, the J end lost 3 bases, and 8 bases lay between the germline ends. Germline lookup yields CDR1 MNHEY and CDR2 SMNVEV (reference sequence). The CDR3 extends over 13 amino acids.

The genes are TRBV29-1 and TRBJ2-7, with TRBD1 matching 7 bases. The CDR3 is made up of 15 amino acids. Trimming at V came to 5 bases and at J to 2 bases, leaving 12 bases not matched to a gene. Germline-derived CDR1 and CDR2 are SQVTM and ANQGSEA. In DNA, the CDR3 is TGCAGCGTTCGAGCAGGACAGGCACTTACCTACGAGCAGTACTTC. The encoded protein is CSVRAGQALTYEQYF.

V gene TRBV6-6 combines with J gene TRBJ2-5, with D tentatively TRBD1 (6 bases). This CDR3 spans 12 amino acids. The V gene lost 5 bases and the J gene lost 13 bases, with 17 bases spanning the gap. The germline V gene has CDR1 MNHNY and CDR2 SVGAGI (reference sequence). CDR3 in amino acids: CASSPGQGSGYF. The CDR3 coding sequence is TGTGCCAGCAGTCCGGGACAAGGCTCTGGGTACTTC.

This clone appeared a single time. The chain combines TRBV6-1 with TRBJ2-3; TRBD2 matches 8 bases. The CDR3 has 12 amino acids. Trimming took 11 bases from V and 5 from J; bases not matched to a gene: 6. The V gene's germline CDR1 is MNHNS and CDR2 SASEGT. The CDR3 here is CASTGGEDTQYF. CDR3 in DNA: TGTGCCTCTACGGGAGGGGAAGATACGCAGTATTTT.

J is TRBJ2-1 and V is TRBV5-1; TRBD1 matches at 8 bases. Germline CDR1 and CDR2: SGHRS and YFSETQ. The length of the CDR3 is 17 residues. Unmatched junction bases numbered 9, after V lost 1 base and J lost 3 bases. CDR3 region: CASSLPPPGTGYNEQFF. The DNA for the CDR3 is TGCGCCAGCAGCTTGCCCCCCCCAGGGACAGGCTACAATGAGCAGTTCTTC.

The chain uses TRBV19 and TRBJ2-1, with 7 bases that match TRBD1. Germline V CDR1 and CDR2: LNHDA, SQIVND (reference sequence). J lost 0 bases, V lost 3 bases, and 8 bases had no gene match. CDR3 length equals 17 residues. The CDR3 spells CASSIQPWDSSYNEQFF. CDR3 sequence (DNA): TGTGCCAGTAGTATCCAGCCGTGGGACAGCTCCTACAATGAGCAGTTCTTC.

The chain carries TRBV7-2 and TRBJ2-5, with 7 bases identical to TRBD1. CDR1 is SGHTA and CDR2 is FQGNSA in the germline V gene. V lost 5 bases and J lost 5; bases outside the gene matches: 11. CDR3 size: 15 residues. CDR3 coding DNA: TGTGCCAGCAGCGCCCAGGGACAGTCCGCGGAGACCCAGTACTTC. Protein sequence: CASSAQGQSAETQYF. The complete variable domain, with remaining parts taken from reference TRBV7-2 and TRBJ2-5, reads GAGVSQSPSNKVTEKGKDVELRCDPISGHTALYWYRQSLGQGLEFLIYFQGNSAPDKSGLPSDRFSAERTGGSVSTLTIQRTQQEDSAVYLCASSAQGQSAETQYFGPGTRLLVL.

The chain recombines TRBV5-4 with TRBJ1-5; no clear D. V gave up 0 bases and J gave up 6 bases, with 7 bases separating them. The CDR3 length is 13 residues. CDR1 and CDR2 (germline): SGHNT, YYREEE (reference sequence). CDR3 coding DNA: TGTGCCAGCAGCTTGGACACTACTCAGCCCCAGCATTTT. Encoded protein: CASSLDTTQPQHF.

The rearrangement joins TRBV5-1 to TRBJ2-1; no clear D gene. The germline V gene has CDR1 SGHRS and CDR2 YFSETQ. V gave up 0 bases and J gave up 10 bases, with 8 bases separating them. The CDR3 has 12 amino acids. CDR3 in DNA: TGCGCCAGCAGCTTGGACTACTTGGAGCAGTTCTTC. The encoded protein is CASSLDYLEQFF.

The rearrangement uses TRBV11-2 and TRBJ2-7, with 9 bases matching TRBD1. The CDR3 has 14 residues. Losses at the gene ends were 5 bases for V and 6 bases for J; bases not matched to a gene: 8. Germline CDR1 SGHAT, CDR2 FQNNGV. DNA for the CDR3: TGTGCCAGCAGCGCCGGCACAGGGGGCGTCGAGCAGTACTTC. This sequence encodes CASSAGTGGVEQYF.

This chain connects TRBV18 to TRBJ1-6; D is unresolved. Per germline, CDR1 KGHSH and CDR2 LQKENI. The CDR3 runs 16 residues. Trimming pared 0 bases from V and 6 bases from J, leaving 12 bases between. DNA of the CDR3: TGTGCCAGCTCACCACCAGTGGGCACCTCTAATTCACCCCTCCACTTT. Translating it yields CASSPPVGTSNSPLHF.

This chain joins TRBV15 and TRBJ2-7; D possibly corresponds to TRBD1 (5 bases). V was shortened by 2 bases and J by 4 bases, with 12 bases between the two germline ends. CDR3 length: 14 amino acids. Germline V gene data show CDR1 as LNHNV and CDR2 as YYDKDF (reference sequence). The CDR3 loop reads CATSRPPQGYEQYF. The DNA for the CDR3 is TGTGCCACCAGCAGACCCCCTCAGGGTTACGAGCAGTACTTC.

This chain links TRBV11-2 with TRBJ2-1, with 11 bases identical to TRBD2. The V gene end was trimmed by 5 bases and the J gene end by 7 bases; junction bases not matched to a gene: 10. The CDR3 spans 16 residues. Germline V lookup: CDR1 SGHAT, CDR2 FQNNGV. CDR3 DNA: TGTGCCAGCAGCACCAGACTAGCGGGACTTTGGAATGAGCAGTTCTTC. Its translation is CASSTRLAGLWNEQFF.

The chain links TRBV27 to TRBJ1-1; weak D call: TRBD1 (5 bases). The CDR3 covers 15 residues. Germline V gene sequence: CDR1 MNHEY, CDR2 SMNVEV (reference sequence). The germline V and J ends were trimmed by 6 bases and 4 bases, with 18 bases remaining between them. CDR3 DNA: TGTGCCAGCAGCCACCGGGACTTTTTTGGCACTGAAGCTTTCTTT. Protein product: CASSHRDFFGTEAFF.

The CDR3 coding sequence is TGTGCCAGCAGCCCCTCCCTGACTAGCGGGGGGTCCGGTACGCAGTATTTT. This gives the protein CASSPSLTSGGSGTQYF. This chain links TRBV7-7 with TRBJ2-3; TRBD2 matches 13 bases. The CDR3 loop spans 17 amino acids. V lost 5 bases, J lost 8 bases, and 13 bases stayed unmatched. CDR1 is SSHAT and CDR2 is FNYEAQ in the germline V gene (reference sequence).

This clone occurred once. This chain connects TRBV2 to TRBJ2-3; 9 bases match TRBD1. Trimming took 10 bases from V and 5 from J; bases not matched to a gene: 7. CDR3 length: 13 residues. Germline CDR1 SNHLY, CDR2 FYNNEI. The CDR3 protein is CAKTGGRVDTQYF. The CDR3 DNA sequence: TGTGCCAAGACAGGGGGTCGGGTAGATACGCAGTATTTT.

CDR3 nucleotides: TGTGCCATCAGTGATCAGGGGGATATCACGCCCCAGCATTTT. Its protein product is CAISDQGDITPQHF. V and J are TRBV10-3 and TRBJ1-5; 7 nucleotides agree with TRBD1. Germline CDR1 reads ENHRY; CDR2 reads SYGVKD. CDR3 length equals 14 residues. Trimming cost V 3 bases and J 9 bases; bases outside gene matches: 8.

This clone showed up just a few times. This sample also contains other DNA sequences that code for the same CDR3. The rearrangement joins TRBV30 to TRBJ2-7, with D unresolved. CDR1 and CDR2 (germline): GTSNPN, SVGIG (reference sequence). The CDR3 spans 14 residues. The germline V and J ends were trimmed by 1 base and 0 bases, with 10 bases remaining between them. CDR3 DNA sequence: TGTGCCTGGAGTGGTGGTGTACACTCCTACGAGCAGTACTTC. It codes for CAWSGGVHSYEQYF.

This clone showed up just a few times. V is TRBV6-1 and J is TRBJ1-2; tentatively, D is TRBD1 (5 bases). V dropped 2 bases and J dropped 3 bases, with 13 bases sitting between them. Germline V gives CDR1 MNHNS, CDR2 SASEGT. The CDR3 runs 15 residues. The CDR3 sequence is CASSELLGLYYGYTF. The CDR3 DNA follows: TGTGCCAGCAGTGAATTATTGGGGCTTTACTATGGCTACACCTTC.

The chain combines TRBV10-2 with TRBJ2-2; TRBD2 matches at 10 bases. This CDR3 spans 15 amino acids. From germline, CDR1 is WSHSY and CDR2 SAAADI. The J segment lost 7 bases and the V segment lost 2 bases, leaving 4 bases of the junction unmatched. The CDR3 DNA reads as TGCGCCAGCAGTGAGATCGCTAGCGGGAGCGGGGAGCTGTTTTTT. Protein product: CASSEIASGSGELFF.

The chain couples TRBV5-1 to TRBJ2-5; tentatively, D is TRBD2 (7 bases). The CDR3 runs 16 residues. Per germline, CDR1 SGHRS and CDR2 YFSETQ. The germline V and J ends were trimmed by 5 bases and 5 bases, with 22 bases remaining between them. CDR3 sequence: CASRAGGASRWETQYF. CDR3 nucleotides: TGCGCCAGCAGAGCTGGGGGGGCCAGTAGGTGGGAGACCCAGTACTTC.

The rearrangement uses TRBV2 and TRBJ2-1; a possible D gene is TRBD1 (6 bases). V was pared by 7 bases and J by 7 bases, with 17 bases between. The CDR3 has 14 residues. The V gene's germline CDR1 is SNHLY and CDR2 FYNNEI. The CDR3 DNA reads as TGTGCCAGCAAGAGAGATCATGGGACAAATGAGCAGTTCTTC. Encoded protein: CASKRDHGTNEQFF.

This clone is labeled as medium-sized. The CDR3 is CASSHAGSGETQYF. The DNA of the CDR3 is TGCGCCAGCAGCCATGCCGGGAGCGGGGAGACCCAGTACTTC. The J gene is TRBJ2-5, the V gene TRBV4-1; possible D gene TRBD2, 6 bases. The germline V gene encodes CDR1 MGHRA and CDR2 YSYEKL. This CDR3 contains 14 residues. V dropped 3 bases and J dropped 5 bases, with 13 bases sitting between them.

The CDR3 DNA reads as TGCGCCAGCAGCCAAGATCTTCGTGAGACCCAGTACTTC. It translates to CASSQDLRETQYF. The rearrangement links TRBV4-3 to TRBJ2-5; D unclear. V was clipped by 0 bases and J by 5 bases, with 7 bases between them. From germline, CDR1 is LGHNA and CDR2 YSLEER. The CDR3 spans 13 residues.

V usage is TRBV7-9 and J usage is TRBJ1-5; no definite D call. The length of the CDR3 is 13 residues. The V gene lost 1 base and the J gene lost 4 bases, with 5 bases spanning the gap. The V gene's germline CDR1 is SEHNR and CDR2 FQNEAQ (reference sequence). The CDR3 region has the DNA TGTGCCAGCAGCTTAGACAGTAATCAGCCCCAGCATTTT. Its translation is CASSLDSNQPQHF.

This clone was seen a few times. The chain combines TRBV7-8 with TRBJ1-3; D possibly corresponds to TRBD1 (5 bases). This CDR3 is 16 amino acids long. Germline lookup yields CDR1 SGHVS and CDR2 FQNEAQ. Between the trimmed V and J ends, which lost 5 bases and 0 bases, there was a span of 14 bases. The CDR3 protein is CASSVTTGTSGNTIYF. In DNA form, the CDR3 reads TGTGCCAGCAGCGTGACCACAGGAACCTCTGGAAACACCATATATTTT.

The chain links TRBV27 to TRBJ2-1; TRBD2 matches at 8 bases. This CDR3 is 13 amino acids long. CDR1 and CDR2 from the germline V gene are MNHEY and SMNVEV (reference sequence). V was pared by 9 bases and J by 7 bases, with 8 bases of the junction left unmatched. CDR3 region: CARTSGPCNEQFF. In DNA, the CDR3 is TGTGCCAGAACTAGCGGACCCTGTAATGAGCAGTTCTTC.